This is a list of T cell receptor beta chains from one sample in a study of shared clonotypes between healthy human individuals. Sequencing used immunoSEQ multiplex PCR; TCRdb keeps in-frame clones, though not all of them. The data show about half a million clones, with around 79% seen just once and under 15% held by the top ten. The sequenced sample consisted of PBMCs. Receptors originate from a woman between 35 and 50 years old in good health. Some clones in this sample may be carry-over from other donors' samples. The CDR3 runs from the conserved cysteine through the conserved F or W. D genes are given only for firm matches. Some rows mark clone size as missing; the rest say once, few, many or name a class of expanded clone.

cdr3_nt,cdr3_aa,d_call,clone_size,j_call,v_call
TGTGCCAGCAGCGTGCGGGAGAGCTCCTACAATGAGCAGTTCTTC,CASSVRESSYNEQFF,TRBD2,-,TRBJ2-1,TRBV11-2
TGTGCCAGCAGTTACTCGACAGAGAACACTGAAGCTTTCTTT,CASSYSTENTEAFF,-,-,TRBJ1-1,TRBV6-5
TGTGCCAGCAGCTCCCTGACGACCAGGGCCTACGAGCAGTACTTC,CASSSLTTRAYEQYF,-,-,TRBJ2-7,TRBV7-2
TGCGCCAGCAGCTTGGTGGCAGGAGAGGGGAATGAGCAGTTCTTC,CASSLVAGEGNEQFF,-,-,TRBJ2-1,TRBV5-1
TGTGCCAGCAGCTTACTCCAGGTTGTTGCAACTAATGAAAAACTGTTTTTT,CASSLLQVVATNEKLFF,-,-,TRBJ1-4,TRBV7-9
TGTGCCAGCAGCGTATGGGACTTCCAGGGGGATACGCAGTATTTT,CASSVWDFQGDTQYF,-,-,TRBJ2-3,TRBV9
TGCGCCAGCAGCTCCTCAGGGGCTCCAACTAATGAAAAACTGTTTTTT,CASSSSGAPTNEKLFF,-,-,TRBJ1-4,TRBV5-1
TGCGCCAGCAGTCAGGTGGGGGCCTACGAGCAGTACTTC,CASSQVGAYEQYF,-,-,TRBJ2-7,TRBV4-1
TGCAGCGTTGAGACACTCGCCTACGAGCAGTACTTC,CSVETLAYEQYF,-,-,TRBJ2-7,TRBV29-1
TGTGCCAGCAGCCCCGCCAGGTGGGGCAAGAGTGAGACCCAGTACTTC,CASSPARWGKSETQYF,-,-,TRBJ2-5,TRBV5-4
TGTGCCAGCAGCTTTGAGGGAATTGGCACTGAAGCTTTCTTT,CASSFEGIGTEAFF,-,-,TRBJ1-1,TRBV7-9
TGCGCCAGCAGTGAGCCCGGTCAGCCCCAGCATTTT,CASSEPGQPQHF,-,few,TRBJ1-5,TRBV10-1
TGCAGCGTTGTGGCCCTTGGCTTCCAAGAGACCCAGTACTTC,CSVVALGFQETQYF,-,-,TRBJ2-5,TRBV29-1
TGTGCCAGCAGTTATGAAGACATAACGTACAATGAGCAGTTCTTC,CASSYEDITYNEQFF,-,-,TRBJ2-1,TRBV6-6
TGTGCCAGCAGCCAGGGACAGTCCTACGAGCAGTACTTC,CASSQGQSYEQYF,TRBD1,-,TRBJ2-7,TRBV5-4
TGTGCCAGCAGTTTTCGGAGGCAGGGACGGGGTGAAGCTTTCTTT,CASSFRRQGRGEAFF,-,-,TRBJ1-1,TRBV27
TGCGCCAGCAGCGACGGGGTGGGTGGGGCCAACGTCCTGACTTTC,CASSDGVGGANVLTF,-,few,TRBJ2-6,TRBV5-1
TGCAGCGTTGCGAGGGGGGACAGGGCCCACGAGCAGTACTTC,CSVARGDRAHEQYF,TRBD1,-,TRBJ2-7,TRBV29-1
TGTGCCAGCAATCGTCCAGGGTACAATGAGCAGTTCTTC,CASNRPGYNEQFF,-,-,TRBJ2-1,TRBV7-2
TGTGCCAGCAGCCAAGAGGGGTCCAATGAGCAGTTCTTC,CASSQEGSNEQFF,-,-,TRBJ2-1,TRBV4-2
TGTGCCAGCAGCTTAGAAGGGGGAAATTTCTACAATGAGCAGTTCTTC,CASSLEGGNFYNEQFF,-,-,TRBJ2-1,TRBV5-5
TGTGCCAGCAAGGGACGTTTCTCTGGAAACACCATATATTTT,CASKGRFSGNTIYF,-,-,TRBJ1-3,TRBV5-6
TGTGCCTCTTTGCCGTGGGATAGGGACTCCTTAGGCTACACCTTC,CASLPWDRDSLGYTF,-,-,TRBJ1-2,TRBV30
TGTGCCAGCAGTCCCCGCGGGGGGGCAAGGGATACGCAGTATTTT,CASSPRGGARDTQYF,TRBD2,-,TRBJ2-3,TRBV2
TGTGCCAGCAGCCCTCGGGTTAAGGGAAACTACAATGAGCAGTTCTTC,CASSPRVKGNYNEQFF,-,-,TRBJ2-1,TRBV28
TGTGCCAGCAGACAGGACAGGGTCAATGAGCAGTTCTTC,CASRQDRVNEQFF,TRBD1,-,TRBJ2-1,TRBV6-5
TGCGCCAGCAGCTTCTCTAGCACAGATACGCAGTATTTT,CASSFSSTDTQYF,-,-,TRBJ2-3,TRBV5-1
TGTGCCAGCAGCGTAGGGGTGTCAGGAAACTATGGCTACACCTTC,CASSVGVSGNYGYTF,-,few,TRBJ1-2,TRBV9
TGTGCCAGCAGTCCGAACAGGAACACTGAAGCTTTCTTT,CASSPNRNTEAFF,-,-,TRBJ1-1,TRBV28
TGTGCCAGCTCACCAAGCCCTAGCGGGAGTTACGAGCAGTACTTC,CASSPSPSGSYEQYF,TRBD2,-,TRBJ2-7,TRBV18
TGTGCCAGCTCACGGTTGGAGGGGTGGTACGAGCAGTACTTC,CASSRLEGWYEQYF,-,once,TRBJ2-7,TRBV18
TGTGCCAGCAGCCAAGGCTCCTACAATGAGCAGTTCTTC,CASSQGSYNEQFF,-,-,TRBJ2-1,TRBV7-9
TGCAGCGTTGAAGATCTTGCTAGCGGGAGAGGCCCAGATACGCAGTATTTT,CSVEDLASGRGPDTQYF,TRBD2,-,TRBJ2-3,TRBV29-1
TGCGCCAGCAGCCAGCTTGGGGGGATGAACACTGAAGCTTTCTTT,CASSQLGGMNTEAFF,-,-,TRBJ1-1,TRBV5-1
TGTGCCAGCAGTGAAGCGGGCGGTGACGAGCAGTACTTC,CASSEAGGDEQYF,-,-,TRBJ2-7,TRBV2
TGTGCCAGCAGCTCCCCTAGCGGGAGTGAGCTGTTTTTT,CASSSPSGSELFF,TRBD2,-,TRBJ2-2,TRBV7-3